This record concerns one T cell receptor beta chain sequence. These data are taken from a study of blood T cell repertoires in COVID-19. Under the authors' procedure: The authors estimated nucleated cell counts from reference gene primer amplification. Assay: immunoSEQ multiplex PCR; the TCRdb copy retains only in-frame clones and omits some. The DNA gave D and trimming, while V, J and clone size come from that table. The repertoire holds 200,000 to 250,000 clones, with about 90% as singletons. The CDR3 runs to 14 residues. J gave up 6 bases and V 5 bases, and 5 bases lay outside the gene matches. Germline loops: CDR1 PRHDT, CDR2 FYEKMQ (reference sequence).

The clonotype originates from a woman under 30 who had recovered from COVID-19. V is TRBV13 and J is TRBJ2-1; TRBD2 matches at 9 bases. The sequencing input was peripheral blood. The CDR3 region is CASSQGLAVNEQFF. The CDR3 nucleotides are TGTGCCAGCAGCCAGGGACTAGCCGTCAATGAGCAGTTCTTC.